The source of this TCR beta chain is a study of regulatory dendritic cells for organ transplantation. For the study at large: Monocytes received vitamin D3 on days 0 and 4, IL-10 on day 4.

Trimming took 4 bases from V and 1 from J; bases not matched to a gene: 9. From germline, CDR1 is SGHNT and CDR2 YYREEE (reference sequence). The CDR3 has 16 amino acids. The data were produced by immunoSEQ multiplex PCR, yet TCRdb's version contains in-frame clones alone and is incomplete. The sample yields around 20,000 clones, roughly 88% seen once. Notes on this clone: The antigen remains unidentified.

Allogeneic regulatory or mature dendritic cells were co-cultured for less than six days with CFSE-labeled sorted T cells at 1:10. The sequenced material came from naive CD4+ T cells from blood cultured with regulatory dendritic cells. Subset described: CD45RA+ naive T cells. The chain joins TRBV5-4 to TRBJ1-1, with TRBD1 matching over 8 bases. The receptor comes from a human donor in good health. The CDR3 sequence: CASSLRGLDGNTEAFF. Written as DNA, the CDR3 is TGTGCCAGCAGCCTCAGGGGGCTTGATGGGAACACTGAAGCTTTCTTT.